The clone carrying this TCR beta chain was seen a few times. This may come from a read error, since a much larger clone is one base off. The record originates from a study of naive and memory T cell subsets. Ligated cDNA underwent four rounds of PCR with nested alpha and beta constant region primers and SP2. A single record per CDR3 protein comes from TCRdb applying MiXCR to the UMI-ligation and nested PCR reads. The sample holds 25,000 to 35,000 distinct CDR3 sequences; about 6.7% are singletons and the top ten take approximately 2.8%. Treatment noted: skin biopsy from PPD injection site in Mantoux-positive individual. TCR cDNA received a 3' ligated oligonucleotide that carried a UMI. Tuberculin skin test biopsies were taken where PPD was injected in Mantoux-positive people. The sample was skin, taken from a tuberculin skin test site. The source of this sequence is an adult in good health.

As DNA, the CDR3 is TGTGCCAGCAGTTACGACAGCTTTCAAACTAACTATGGCGACACCTTC. This codes for CASSYDSFQTNYGDTF. The genes are TRBV6-5 and TRBJ1-2; TRBD1 is a possible D gene (5 bases). Germline CDR1 is MNHEY and CDR2 is SVGAGI. The CDR3 consists of 16 residues.